The 31 T cell receptor beta chains given below trace back to one sample, sequenced in a study of blood T cell repertoires in COVID-19 (dated by TCRdb to about 2020). Libraries were built with the immunoSEQ multiplex PCR assay. Here the immuneACCESS table is served through TCRdb, limited to in-frame sequences with V and J called. Missing clones are a known gap in these copies; in checked studies unresolved V genes cover under half, and the rest lacks a known reason. The sample contains about 400,000 clones, around 90% of them found a single time. The top ten clones comprise 1.2% of the sample. The specimen was peripheral blood. The source is a man in his forties with acute or convalescent COVID-19.

V gene TRBV27 combines with J gene TRBJ1-5; maybe TRBD1 (6 bases). The CDR3 covers 15 residues. V was cut by 7 bases and J by 6 bases, with 19 bases left in between. Germline V CDR1 and CDR2: MNHEY, SMNVEV (reference sequence). The CDR3 coding sequence is TGTGCCAGCATTAACAGGGATATAGTTCGTCAGCCCCAGCATTTT. Its translation is CASINRDIVRQPQHF.

The CDR3 bases are TGTGCCAGCAGTTTATCCTCACAGCTTAACACTGAAGCTTTCTTT. It yields the protein CASSLSSQLNTEAFF. The genes are TRBV27 and TRBJ1-1; no firm D call. Trimming left V 0 bases short and J 2 bases short, with 10 bases between. CDR1 and CDR2 (germline): MNHEY, SMNVEV (reference sequence). This CDR3 contains 15 residues.

The chain is built from TRBV6-5 and TRBJ1-3; D gene uncertain. Trimming removed 0 bases from V and 4 bases from J, with 4 bases in between. Per the germline V gene, CDR1 is MNHEY and CDR2 is SVGAGI. This CDR3 comprises 13 residues. In nucleotides, the CDR3 is TGTGCCAGCAGTTACTCGAGGGGAAACACCATATATTTT. Protein: CASSYSRGNTIYF.

The chain carries TRBV5-6 and TRBJ2-7, with D perhaps TRBD2 (6 bases). V shed 0 bases and J shed 2 bases, with 9 bases lying between them. Per the germline V gene, CDR1 is SGHDT and CDR2 is YYEEEE. This CDR3 has 14 residues. CDR3 amino acids: CASSLGLGPYEQYF. The CDR3 DNA reads TGTGCCAGCAGCTTGGGACTAGGGCCCTACGAGCAGTACTTC.

The V call is TRBV28, the J call TRBJ1-2; possible D gene TRBD1, 5 bases. V was clipped by 3 bases and J by 6 bases, with 11 bases between them. Germline CDR1 MDHEN, CDR2 SYDVKM. The CDR3 contains 13 residues. The CDR3 bases are TGTGCCAGCAGTTTCAGGGTGGACAATGGCTACACCTTC. It yields the protein CASSFRVDNGYTF.

This chain links TRBV29-1 with TRBJ1-2; perhaps TRBD1 as D (5 bases). V dropped 6 bases and J dropped 0 bases, with 11 bases sitting between them. This CDR3 region has 13 residues. The germline gives CDR1 SQVTM, CDR2 ANQGSEA. The CDR3 reads CSVADRSNYGYTF. The CDR3 DNA follows: TGCAGCGTGGCCGACAGATCTAACTATGGCTACACCTTC.

This clone was observed once. The chain employs TRBV19 and TRBJ1-5; TRBD1 is a possible D gene (6 bases). V lost 9 bases and J 1 base, leaving 10 bases between the germline ends. The CDR3 is 13 amino acids. Looked up from germline, CDR1 is LNHDA and CDR2 is SQIVND (reference sequence). CDR3 sequence: CASTGSSNQPQHF. The CDR3 coding sequence is TGTGCCAGCACAGGGTCGAGCAATCAGCCCCAGCATTTT. Variable domain in full (rest from reference TRBV19 and TRBJ1-5): DGGITQSPKYLFRKEGQNVTLSCEQNLNHDAMYWYRQDPGQGLRLIYYSQIVNDFQKGDIAEGYSVSREKKESFPLTVTSAQKNPTAFYLCASTGSSNQPQHFGDGTRLSIL.

The chain recombines TRBV9 with TRBJ2-3, with TRBD2 matching over 10 bases. The CDR3 runs 14 residues. The germline CDR1 and CDR2 sequences are SGDLS and YYNGEE. The junction had 4 bases not matched to a gene; V was cut back by 8 bases and J by 1 base. The CDR3 spells CARTGTSGTDTQYF. The DNA of the CDR3 is TGTGCCAGAACCGGGACTAGCGGCACAGATACGCAGTATTTT.

J is TRBJ1-5 and V is TRBV7-2, with TRBD1 as a possible D gene (5 bases). From germline, CDR1 is SGHTA and CDR2 FQGNSA. The V gene lost 5 bases and the J gene lost 7 bases, with 21 bases spanning the gap. The length of the CDR3 is 16 residues. CDR3 in DNA: TGTGCCAGCAGCCTTGTGTCAGGGAATTCTGGGCAGCCCCAGCATTTT. Its translation is CASSLVSGNSGQPQHF.

For this clone: Other DNA sequences in this specimen translate into the identical CDR3. The chain employs TRBV25-1 and TRBJ2-7; possibly TRBD2 for D (5 bases). V lost 2 bases and J lost 2, with 7 bases in between. This CDR3 region has 13 residues. The V gene's germline CDR1 is MGHDK and CDR2 SYGVNS. The CDR3 is CASSEAGTYEQYF. The CDR3 DNA is TGTGCCAGCAGTGAAGCGGGTACCTACGAGCAGTACTTC.

This chain joins TRBV19 and TRBJ1-5; 7 bases are a match to TRBD1. CDR3 length equals 15 residues. V lost 7 bases and J lost 0; bases outside the gene matches: 6. Germline loops: CDR1 LNHDA, CDR2 SQIVND (reference sequence). The CDR3 nucleotides read TGTGCCAGTACCGGGACAGATTATAGCAATCAGCCCCAGCATTTT. It translates to CASTGTDYSNQPQHF.

The chain combines TRBV28 with TRBJ2-7; possible D gene TRBD1, 6 bases. The CDR3 consists of 12 residues. V lost 5 bases and J lost 6, with 11 bases in between. The germline V gene encodes CDR1 MDHEN and CDR2 SYDVKM. CDR3 sequence: CASSLGQFEQYF. DNA for the CDR3: TGTGCCAGCAGTCTTGGACAGTTCGAGCAGTACTTC.

The chain employs TRBV28 and TRBJ1-3, with 10 bases that match TRBD1. Losses at the gene ends were 5 bases for V and 4 bases for J; bases not matched to a gene: 26. Germline-derived CDR1 and CDR2 are MDHEN and SYDVKM. The CDR3 contains 22 residues. The CDR3, as DNA: TGTGCCAGCAGTCTCAAACGGCCCCGGACAGGGGGACCGATCTCGGCAGGAAACACCATATATTTT. It codes for CASSLKRPRTGGPISAGNTIYF.

The chain joins TRBV9 to TRBJ1-2; 10 nucleotides match TRBD1. The germline CDR1 and CDR2 sequences are SGDLS and YYNGEE. The CDR3 runs to 15 residues. With 4 bases clipped from V and 7 bases from J, the junction kept 10 bases outside the gene matches. The CDR3 DNA reads as TGTGCCAGCAGCTTCTCCGGGACAGGGGACGGTGGCTACACCTTC. This translates into CASSFSGTGDGGYTF.

This clone was observed once. This CDR3 is CASKTGSNQPQHF. CDR3 coding DNA: TGTGCCAGCAAGACAGGGAGCAATCAGCCCCAGCATTTT. The chain links TRBV27 to TRBJ1-5; 7 bases are a match to TRBD1. There are 13 residues in the CDR3. Germline V gene lookup returns CDR1 MNHEY and CDR2 SMNVEV (reference sequence). Trimming removed 7 bases from V and 1 base from J; junction bases left unmatched: 1.

The gene calls are TRBV7-9 and TRBJ1-5; D unresolved. Germline V gene sequence: CDR1 SEHNR, CDR2 FQNEAQ (reference sequence). This CDR3 is 13 amino acids long. V lost 1 base and J lost 4, with 5 bases in between. CDR3 region: CASSLGRNQPQHF. The CDR3 DNA sequence: TGTGCCAGCAGCTTAGGTAGAAATCAGCCCCAGCATTTT.

The rearrangement links TRBV7-9 to TRBJ1-4, with 8 bases lining up with TRBD1. Trimming at V came to 1 base and at J to 8 bases, leaving 3 bases not matched to a gene. The CDR3 has 14 residues. Per germline, CDR1 SEHNR and CDR2 FQNEAQ (reference sequence). As DNA, the CDR3 is TGTGCCAGCAGCTTAGGCACAGGGGGGGAAAAACTGTTTTTT. Translation gives CASSLGTGGEKLFF. Supplemented by reference TRBV7-9 and TRBJ1-4, the full variable domain reads DTGVSQNPRHKITKRGQNVTFRCDPISEHNRLYWYRQTLGQGPEFLTYFQNEAQLEKSRLLSDRFSAERPKGSFSTLEIQRTEQGDSAMYLCASSLGTGGEKLFFGSGTQLSVL.

This chain links TRBV7-8 with TRBJ2-1; tentative D call: TRBD1 (5 bases). Germline V lookup: CDR1 SGHVS, CDR2 FQNEAQ. Trimming pared 5 bases from V and 2 bases from J, leaving 19 bases between. The CDR3 length is 17 residues. CDR3 in amino acids: CASSQTVGHSPYNEQFF. CDR3 DNA: TGTGCCAGCAGCCAAACAGTAGGACACTCCCCCTACAATGAGCAGTTCTTC.

The sample holds a few counts of this clone. CDR3 amino acids: CASMPDRGGQETQYF. The CDR3, as DNA: TGTGCCAGCATGCCTGACAGGGGTGGTCAAGAGACCCAGTACTTC. The chain links TRBV2 to TRBJ2-5; TRBD1 aligns across 8 bases. Germline CDR1 SNHLY, CDR2 FYNNEI. Trimming at V came to 7 bases and at J to 2 bases, leaving 9 bases not matched to a gene. The CDR3 spans 15 residues.

The V gene is TRBV27, the J gene TRBJ2-5; 11 bases line up with TRBD2. After removal of 5 bases from V and 5 bases from J, the junction contained 7 bases not matched to a gene. This CDR3 has 15 amino acids. Germline assignment: CDR1 MNHEY and CDR2 SMNVEV (reference sequence). CDR3 region: CASSLIAGGWETQYF. Here the CDR3 DNA reads TGTGCCAGCAGTCTGATAGCGGGAGGGTGGGAGACCCAGTACTTC.

The CDR3 loop is CASSPAETQYF. DNA of the CDR3: TGTGCCAGCAGCCCCGCGGAGACCCAGTACTTC. The V gene is TRBV7-8, the J gene TRBJ2-5; D unresolved. Germline-derived CDR1 and CDR2 are SGHVS and FQNEAQ. Trimming took off 5 bases at V and 5 bases at J, with 6 bases between the two ends. This CDR3 spans 11 amino acids. Using reference TRBV7-8 and TRBJ2-5 for the parts outside the CDR3, the full variable domain is GAGVSQSPRYKVAKRGQDVALRCDPISGHVSLFWYQQALGQGPEFLTYFQNEAQLDKSGLPSDRFFAERPEGSVSTLKIQRTQQEDSAVYLCASSPAETQYFGPGTRLLVL.

Concerning this clone: Within the sample, other DNA sequences also encode this same CDR3. CDR3 in DNA: TGTGCCAGTAGTATAGACAGGGGAGAGACCCAGTACTTC. Residues: CASSIDRGETQYF. V gene TRBV19 combines with J gene TRBJ2-5; possibly TRBD1 for D (6 bases). Germline V lookup: CDR1 LNHDA, CDR2 SQIVND (reference sequence). Deletions cut 0 bases from V and 4 bases from J, with 6 bases between. The CDR3 totals 13 residues.

The rearrangement uses TRBV6-2 or TRBV6-3 and TRBJ2-6; D possibly corresponds to TRBD1 (5 bases). The germline CDR1 and CDR2 sequences are MNHEY and SVGEGT. V was cut by 4 bases and J by 0 bases, with 7 bases left in between. The CDR3 spans 15 residues. CDR3 bases: TGTGCCAGCAGTTTTGGACACTCTGGGGCCAACGTCCTGACTTTC. Translation gives CASSFGHSGANVLTF.

The V and J genes are TRBV7-2 and TRBJ1-6; D ambiguous. The CDR3 consists of 17 residues. Germline V gene sequence: CDR1 SGHTA, CDR2 FQGNSA. The V gene lost 3 bases and the J gene lost 6 bases, with 18 bases spanning the gap. The CDR3 spells CASSFSTGGGSNSPLHF. Written as DNA, the CDR3 is TGTGCCAGCAGCTTTAGTACCGGAGGTGGTAGTAATTCACCCCTCCACTTT.

The V gene is TRBV5-4, the J gene TRBJ2-7; D perhaps matches TRBD1 (5 bases). Looked up from germline, CDR1 is SGHNT and CDR2 is YYREEE (reference sequence). V was pared by 2 bases and J by 7 bases, with 19 bases between. The CDR3 length is 15 residues. CDR3 sequence reads: CASSFSLRQGGEQYF. CDR3 nucleotides: TGTGCCAGCAGCTTCTCCCTCCGGCAGGGTGGAGAGCAGTACTTC.

The gene calls are TRBV7-2 and TRBJ2-2, with TRBD2 matching over 10 bases. The J segment lost 1 base and the V segment lost 5 bases, leaving 1 base of the junction unmatched. The CDR3 consists of 15 residues. Germline CDR1 SGHTA, CDR2 FQGNSA. CDR3 nucleotides: TGTGCCAGCAGCCGGACTAGCGGGAACACCGGGGAGCTGTTTTTT. Residues: CASSRTSGNTGELFF.

The chain uses TRBV7-9 and TRBJ2-7; 11 bases are a match to TRBD2. V lost 5 bases to trimming and J lost 4 bases; unmatched junction nucleotides: 10. Germline lookup yields CDR1 SEHNR and CDR2 FQNEAQ (reference sequence). This CDR3 contains 16 residues. Here the CDR3 reads CASSQSIAGGPYEQYF. The CDR3 region has the DNA TGTGCCAGCAGCCAATCCATAGCGGGGGGGCCGTACGAGCAGTACTTC.

The genes are TRBV3-1 (or the pseudogene TRBV3-2) and TRBJ2-4; 9 bases agree with TRBD2. This CDR3 is 13 amino acids long. V was pared by 1 base and J by 13 bases, with 5 bases of the junction left unmatched. From germline, CDR1 is LGHDT and CDR2 YNNKEL (reference sequence). The CDR3 region has the DNA TGTGCCAGCAGCCAAGGCGGGGCGGGGGGGCAGTACTTC. Protein: CASSQGGAGGQYF.

The chain combines TRBV9 with TRBJ1-6; no definite D call. V was clipped by 0 bases and J by 6 bases, with 10 bases between them. Germline CDR1 and CDR2: SGDLS and YYNGEE. This CDR3 comprises 15 residues. In nucleotides, the CDR3 is TGTGCCAGCAGCGTAGATGCAGGAACTAATTCACCCCTCCACTTT. Amino acids: CASSVDAGTNSPLHF.

The V and J genes are TRBV11-1 and TRBJ1-1; D uncertain. The germline CDR1 and CDR2 sequences are SGHAT and FQDESV (reference sequence). This CDR3 has 13 residues. V dropped 5 bases and J dropped 4 bases, with 11 bases sitting between them. CDR3 sequence (DNA): TGTGCCAGCAGCGTCCTAAGATCCACTGAAGCTTTCTTT. Its protein is CASSVLRSTEAFF. Supplemented by reference TRBV11-1 and TRBJ1-1, the full variable domain reads EAEVAQSPRYKITEKSQAVAFWCDPISGHATLYWYRQILGQGPELLVQFQDESVVDDSQLPKDRFSAERLKGVDSTLKIQPAELGDSAMYLCASSVLRSTEAFFGQGTRLTVV.

This chain uses TRBV28 with TRBJ2-6; D may be TRBD1 (5 bases). V was clipped by 6 bases and J by 1 base, with 19 bases between them. In germline, CDR1 is MDHEN, CDR2 SYDVKM. This CDR3 is built from 18 residues. Here the CDR3 DNA reads TGTGCCAGCAGCCCCTTGGACATCCTGGCGTCTGGGGCCAACGTCCTGACTTTC. It encodes CASSPLDILASGANVLTF. Combining the CDR3 with reference TRBV28 and TRBJ2-6 gives the whole variable domain DVKVTQSSRYLVKRTGEKVFLECVQDMDHENMFWYRQDPGLGLRLIYFSYDVKMKEKGDIPEGYSVSREKKERFSLILESASTNQTSMYLCASSPLDILASGANVLTFGAGSRLTVL.